This TCR beta chain was documented in a study of T cell repertoires in cytomegalovirus infection (dated by TCRdb to about 2019). Broadly, across the study: Because public TCR beta signatures pointed to carriage of CMV infection together with the matching HLA type, the HLA type of each donor mattered for the analysis.

Concerning this clonotype itself: Its antigen is not yet known. Base-call qualities are not available, and no considerably larger clone is one nucleotide away.

What the work shows at the level of the full study, not this receptor alone: In both this cohort and an independent cohort of several hundred donors, the cumulative frequency of public TCR beta family members distinguished carriers of CMV infection plus the relevant HLA type. The ex vivo response was dominated by HLA-C-restricted CMV-specific TCR beta clonotypes, and the single most frequent clonotype in two of eight donors was supplied by these HLA-C-restricted clonotypes.

Sequencing was carried out with an Illumina HiSeq 1500. Through fastp at Q25 and MiXCR, TCRdb rebuilt clones from the public reads, retaining in-frame beta chains. Rows merge per CDR3 protein into single entries with the most common DNA and genes. This sample comprises about 150,000 distinct CDR3 sequences, roughly a quarter of them detected only once. Together, the top ten hold roughly 9.8% of the sample. CDR1 LNHDA and CDR2 SQIVND are derived from the germline V gene (reference sequence). V loses 5 bases, J loses 2 bases, and the germline ends lie 22 bases apart. There are 17 amino acids in the CDR3, from cysteine to phenylalanine inclusive. Only the CDR3 DNA is retained, 51 bases long and in frame from the first base.

The sequenced sample consisted of PBMCs. The clonotype originates from a human donor in good health (CMV status not recorded). Some clones in this sample may be carry-over from other donors' samples. In this chain, TRBV19 is recombined with TRBJ2-7, with TRBD2 perhaps the D gene, on 6 matching bases. The CDR3 in this case is CASSQTPHLATPYEQYF. Read as DNA, the sequence is TGTGCCAGTAGTCAAACCCCTCATCTAGCGACACCCTACGAGCAGTACTTC. Outside the CDR3, residues come from the reference TRBV19 and TRBJ2-7 proteins, so the full variable domain is: DGGITQSPKYLFRKEGQNVTLSCEQNLNHDAMYWYRQDPGQGLRLIYYSQIVNDFQKGDIAEGYSVSREKKESFPLTVTSAQKNPTAFYLCASSQTPHLATPYEQYFGPGTRLTVT.